The 10 T cell receptor beta chains presented below share a single source sample, sequenced in a study of Graves' ophthalmopathy and Graves' hyperthyroidism. Scientists amplified the TCR beta CDR3 regions from RNA transcripts. First-round RT-PCR relied on HTBI primers, and a second-round multiplex PCR came next. TCRdb used MiXCR to reprocess the multiplex PCR reads, holding one entry per CDR3 protein. This table holds about 400,000 distinct CDR3 sequences, around 19% found once. Sequenced: peripheral blood. These TCRs come from a woman aged 18-29 years with Graves' ophthalmopathy.

This clonotype showed up many times. The V and J genes are TRBV6-2 or TRBV6-3 and TRBJ1-1, with D hard to call. Looked up from germline, CDR1 is MNHEY and CDR2 is SVGEGT. V was shortened by 8 bases and J by 1 base, with 11 bases between the two germline ends. This CDR3 has 13 residues. CDR3: CASYRTGNTEAFF. The CDR3 bases are TGTGCCAGCTATAGGACGGGGAACACTGAAGCTTTCTTT.

This clonotype was detected ten times or more. This chain connects TRBV6-1 to TRBJ1-6, with a possible D match to TRBD1 (5 bases). Trimming removed 6 bases at V and 7 bases at J, with 19 bases between. The CDR3 spans 16 residues. The germline V gene has CDR1 MNHNS and CDR2 SASEGT. CDR3 nucleotides: TGTGCCAGCAGAGACCGAGGACAAGGCGAGAATTCACCCCTCCACTTT. Its protein product is CASRDRGQGENSPLHF.

DNA of the CDR3: TGTGCCAGCAGAGGAAGGAGCGGAGACACCTACGAGCAGTACTTC. Translation gives CASRGRSGDTYEQYF. The chain carries TRBV7-2 and TRBJ2-7, with D perhaps matching TRBD2 (5 bases). The ends were cut back, 6 bases at V and 2 bases at J, with 17 bases in the middle. In germline, CDR1 is SGHTA, CDR2 FQGNSA. CDR3 size: 15 residues.

This clonotype was detected ten times or more. J is TRBJ2-4 and V is TRBV18, with 8 bases lining up with TRBD1. Germline loops: CDR1 KGHSH, CDR2 LQKENI. Trimming removed 8 bases from V and 9 bases from J; junction bases left unmatched: 9. The CDR3 runs to 13 residues. CDR3 residues: CASGGDRGVIQYF. The CDR3 bases are TGTGCCAGCGGGGGAGACAGGGGAGTCATTCAGTACTTC.

V is TRBV27 and J is TRBJ1-6; D ambiguous. This CDR3 has 14 residues. The germline CDR1 and CDR2 sequences are MNHEY and SMNVEV (reference sequence). Between the trimmed V and J ends, which lost 3 bases and 7 bases, there was a span of 10 bases. The CDR3 region has the DNA TGTGCCAGCAGTTTCACAGTAACCAATTCACCCCTCCACTTT. It codes for CASSFTVTNSPLHF.

This clonotype showed up many times. The chain couples TRBV19 to TRBJ2-2; the D gene is possibly TRBD2 (7 bases). The germline CDR1 and CDR2 sequences are LNHDA and SQIVND (reference sequence). Trimming took off 7 bases at V and 3 bases at J, with 18 bases between the two ends. The CDR3 runs to 16 residues. The CDR3 spells CASKGGTTDYTGELFF. DNA for the CDR3: TGTGCCAGTAAGGGGGGGACTACCGACTACACCGGGGAGCTGTTTTTT.

This clonotype has a handful of counts. The chain has TRBV4-1 and TRBJ1-3, with D possibly matching TRBD1 (5 bases). This CDR3 contains 16 residues. Per the germline V gene, CDR1 is MGHRA and CDR2 is YSYEKL. V dropped 4 bases and J dropped 2 bases, with 15 bases sitting between them. The CDR3 coding sequence is TGCGCCAGCAGCCTTCACCCGGGACCCGCTGGAAACACCATATATTTT. Its protein product is CASSLHPGPAGNTIYF.

Ten or more counts support this clonotype. The chain recombines TRBV6-2 or TRBV6-3 with TRBJ1-5, with TRBD1 as a possible D gene (5 bases). V dropped 6 bases and J dropped 9 bases, with 18 bases sitting between them. Germline CDR1 reads MNHEY; CDR2 reads SVGEGT. The CDR3 is 14 residues long. The CDR3 protein is CASRRDSSGWPQHF. The CDR3 bases are TGTGCCAGCAGGCGGGACTCCTCGGGGTGGCCCCAGCATTTT.

This clonotype occurred many times. The V call is TRBV12-3 or TRBV12-4, the J call TRBJ2-3; 8 bases align to TRBD2. CDR3 size: 17 residues. J lost 5 bases, V lost 4 bases, and 14 bases had no gene match. The CDR3 DNA sequence: TGTGCCAGCAGTTCGGGACTAGTGGCCGGTGAGGGAGATACGCAGTATTTT. Translation gives CASSSGLVAGEGDTQYF.

This clonotype was found many times. The chain is built from TRBV27 and TRBJ1-2, with D unresolved. V was cut by 3 bases and J by 0 bases, with 8 bases left in between. The CDR3 is made up of 14 amino acids. Germline CDR1 and CDR2: MNHEY and SMNVEV (reference sequence). The DNA of the CDR3 is TGTGCCAGCAGTTTTCGGCAGACTAACTATGGCTACACCTTC. Its translation is CASSFRQTNYGYTF.